The subject of this entry is one T cell receptor beta chain. Only in-frame clones appear in the TCRdb table, and some are missing; sequencing was by immunoSEQ multiplex PCR. The sample has fewer than 200,000 clones, around 92% seen once; the top ten hold 1% to 1.5%. This record belongs to a study of T cell responses to AZD1222 COVID-19 vaccine. The germline CDR1 and CDR2 sequences are SGDLS and YYNGEE. CDR3 length: 15 residues. J was trimmed by 6 bases and V by 4 bases; bases with no gene match: 10. Sequenced material: peripheral blood, taken on day 0 of AZD1222 vaccination. This sequence joins TRBV9 and TRBJ2-7, with TRBD1 identical over 10 bases. The TCR was taken from an adult in good health. The CDR3 nucleotides read TGTGCCAGCAGCCCCCAGGGACAGGGGAATGGCGAGCAGTACTTC. Translation: CASSPQGQGNGEQYF.